This passage covers 12 T cell receptor beta chains from one sample sequenced in a study of blood T cell repertoires in COVID-19. This table comes from immunoSEQ multiplex PCR, and its TCRdb copy is limited to in-frame clones, with some not included. Of fewer than 350,000 clones listed, 65% to 90% are singletons. The sequenced sample was peripheral blood. These receptors were collected from a woman aged 55-69 years with active or convalescent COVID-19.

DNA for the CDR3: TGTGCCATCAGTGAACAGGGGTATGGCTACACCTTC. Its protein is CAISEQGYGYTF. This chain uses TRBV10-3 with TRBJ1-2, with 7 positions matching TRBD1. The CDR3 is made up of 12 amino acids. Germline trimming cut 3 bases from V and 5 bases from J; bases unmatched to any gene: 0. The germline V gene has CDR1 ENHRY and CDR2 SYGVKD.

The chain's CDR3 is CASSRESREYNSPLHF. The CDR3 bases are TGTGCCAGCAGCCGAGAAAGTAGGGAGTATAATTCACCCCTCCACTTT. V usage is TRBV4-2 and J usage is TRBJ1-6, with no clear D. The V end lost 4 bases, the J end lost 4 bases, and 14 bases lay between the germline ends. Germline loops: CDR1 LGHNA, CDR2 YNFKEQ. The CDR3 length is 16 residues.

The V and J genes are TRBV5-4 and TRBJ2-1, with a weak D call TRBD1 (6 bases). The V and J ends lost 0 bases and 3 bases respectively, with 10 bases between them. Germline CDR1 is SGHNT and CDR2 is YYREEE (reference sequence). The CDR3 runs 15 residues. The CDR3 sequence is CASSLVQGFYNEQFF. DNA for the CDR3: TGTGCCAGCAGCTTGGTTCAGGGGTTCTACAATGAGCAGTTCTTC.

The chain carries TRBV7-2 and TRBJ2-3, with 8 nucleotides matching TRBD2. The germline CDR1 and CDR2 sequences are SGHTA and FQGNSA. The J segment lost 2 bases and the V segment lost 0 bases, leaving 4 bases of the junction unmatched. This CDR3 comprises 16 residues. CDR3 amino acids: CASSLAVSGTTDTQYF. CDR3 bases: TGTGCCAGCAGCTTAGCGGTTAGCGGGACCACAGATACGCAGTATTTT.

The V call is TRBV6-5, the J call TRBJ2-7, with 9 positions matching TRBD2. This CDR3 spans 14 amino acids. J was trimmed by 3 bases and V by 4 bases; bases with no gene match: 4. The germline CDR1 and CDR2 sequences are MNHEY and SVGAGI. CDR3 sequence (DNA): TGTGCCAGCAGTTTCGTAGCGGGGGACTACGAGCAGTACTTC. Translation: CASSFVAGDYEQYF.

The V call is TRBV6-5, the J call TRBJ1-2; D is ambiguous. Germline values: CDR1 MNHEY, CDR2 SVGAGI. Trimming cost V 0 bases and J 4 bases, with 9 bases left between them. This CDR3 is 14 amino acids long. CDR3: CASSYSREPYGYTF. The CDR3 nucleotides are TGTGCCAGCAGTTACTCGCGGGAGCCCTATGGCTACACCTTC.

The chain combines TRBV19 with TRBJ2-7; D perhaps matches TRBD2 (7 bases). Germline-derived CDR1 and CDR2 are LNHDA and SQIVND (reference sequence). This CDR3 region has 14 residues. Trimming took 5 bases from V and 1 from J, leaving 12 bases between them. This CDR3 is CASSRGAVSYEQYF. The CDR3 bases are TGTGCCAGTAGTCGGGGGGCCGTATCCTACGAGCAGTACTTC.

The chain has TRBV7-9 and TRBJ1-3; 9 bases align to TRBD1. Germline loops: CDR1 SEHNR, CDR2 FQNEAQ (reference sequence). The J segment lost 5 bases and the V segment lost 5 bases, leaving 4 bases of the junction unmatched. The length of the CDR3 is 14 residues. CDR3 in amino acids: CASSPDRGRNTIYF. CDR3 in DNA: TGTGCCAGCAGCCCAGACAGGGGGAGAAACACCATATATTTT.

The J gene is TRBJ2-5, the V gene TRBV9; 8 bases are shared with TRBD2. Trimming cost V 0 bases and J 5 bases; bases outside gene matches: 15. Germline V gene data show CDR1 as SGDLS and CDR2 as YYNGEE. This CDR3 region has 18 residues. The CDR3 loop is CASSVDITSGGAGETQYF. The DNA for the CDR3 is TGTGCCAGCAGCGTAGATATCACCAGCGGGGGTGCGGGGGAGACCCAGTACTTC.

This clone was picked up one time. The gene calls are TRBV9 and TRBJ2-5; 9 bases are a match to TRBD1. There are 14 residues in the CDR3. V lost 4 bases to trimming and J lost 3 bases; unmatched junction nucleotides: 4. Germline CDR1 reads SGDLS; CDR2 reads YYNGEE. The chain's CDR3 is CASSLRTGEETQYF. The CDR3 coding sequence is TGTGCCAGCAGCCTCCGGACAGGGGAAGAGACCCAGTACTTC. Full variable domain (rest looked up from reference TRBV9 and TRBJ2-5): DSGVTQTPKHLITATGQRVTLRCSPRSGDLSVYWYQQSLDQGLQFLIQYYNGEERAKGNILERFSAQQFPDLHSELNLSSLELGDSALYFCASSLRTGEETQYFGPGTRLLVL.

V is TRBV2 and J is TRBJ2-7; D is perhaps TRBD1 (5 bases). The CDR3 is made up of 15 amino acids. From germline, CDR1 is SNHLY and CDR2 FYNNEI. Trimming removed 6 bases at V and 3 bases at J, with 18 bases between. CDR3 amino acids: CASSSSPRQYYEQYF. The CDR3 DNA follows: TGTGCCAGCAGCTCCAGCCCACGACAGTACTACGAGCAGTACTTC.

The chain couples TRBV11-2 to TRBJ2-3; the match to TRBD2 covers 10 bases. Looked up from germline, CDR1 is SGHAT and CDR2 is FQNNGV. This CDR3 spans 16 amino acids. Trimming cost V 0 bases and J 9 bases; bases outside gene matches: 9. The CDR3 region has the DNA TGTGCCAGCAGCTTAGAACAGCGGGGGGGCCTTTTGACGCAGTATTTT. Protein: CASSLEQRGGLLTQYF.